Listed here is a single T cell receptor (beta chain). Its cognate antigen is unknown. V was pared by 0 bases and J by 2 bases, with 13 bases between. In germline, CDR1 is SGHRS, CDR2 YFSETQ. The CDR3 covers 16 residues. The data stem from a study of T-cell memory formation after mild COVID-19. The TCR alpha and TCR beta cDNA libraries, bearing sample barcodes and UMIs, were generated by 5'RACE using constant-segment primers. TCRdb processed the 5' RACE reads anew with MiXCR; each CDR3 protein has one entry. Of approximately 180,000 distinct CDR3 sequences in the sample, around 15% were seen once. Overall study findings and caveats: Several responding clones turned up in pre-infection memory, indicating that cross-reactive memory may have taken part. Shrinking CD4+ clones resided mostly in CM and EM, and CD8+ ones in EMRA.

The sequencing input was PBMCs or a T cell subset sorted from them (not recorded which). This chain links TRBV5-1 with TRBJ2-3, with a tentative D call TRBD2 (6 bases). This clonotype was sampled from an adult woman who had mild COVID-19 (a few samples of this study predate the infection). Cell type and time point are not known. CDR3 amino acids: CASSLGTLADTDTQYF. The CDR3 bases are TGCGCCAGCAGCTTGGGTACGTTAGCGGACACAGATACGCAGTATTTT.